Listed below are T cell receptor beta chains from one sample, sequenced in a study of CD8 T cells in ankylosing spondylitis. MiXCR was run by TCRdb on the 5' RACE reads, yielding one entry per CDR3 protein. The sample holds about 840,000 distinct CDR3 sequences; about 10% are singletons and the top ten take approximately 0.51%. The sequencing sample was made of blood, either unsorted or a sorted T cell fraction (not recorded which). The receptors were sampled from a male donor with ankylosing spondylitis. CDR3s include the opening cysteine and the closing phenylalanine or tryptophan. The D gene is left open where the match is weak. Some rows mark clone size as missing; the rest say once, few, many or name a class of expanded clone.

J,size,V,D,CDR3,DNA
TRBJ2-2,few,TRBV4-3,NA,CASTLTSNTGELFF,TGCGCCAGCACCCTGACATCGAACACCGGGGAGCTGTTTTTT
TRBJ1-2,NA,TRBV29-1,NA,CSVEGAGGYTF,TGCAGCGTTGAGGGGGCAGGTGGCTACACCTTC
TRBJ2-3,few,TRBV12-3/TRBV12-4,TRBD2,CASSSQTSTPDTQYF,TGTGCCAGCTCCTCACAGACTAGCACTCCAGATACGCAGTATTTT
TRBJ2-7,few,TRBV29-1,TRBD2,CSGAGLAGDVQYF,TGCAGCGGTGCGGGACTAGCGGGAGACGTGCAGTACTTC
TRBJ1-5,many,TRBV7-2,NA,CASSLGGQDQPQHF,TGTGCCAGCAGCTTAGGGGGTCAGGATCAGCCCCAGCATTTT
TRBJ2-3,many,TRBV10-3,NA,CAISGVASTDTQYF,TGTGCCATCAGTGGTGTGGCTAGCACAGATACGCAGTATTTT
TRBJ1-1,few,TRBV6-1,TRBD1,CASRSTGVWTEAFF,TGTGCCAGCAGGTCGACAGGGGTGTGGACTGAAGCTTTCTTT
TRBJ2-7,NA,TRBV20-1,TRBD2,CSARPSREDSYEQYF,TGCAGTGCTAGGCCTTCGCGGGAGGACTCCTACGAGCAGTACTTC
TRBJ1-3,few,TRBV18,NA,CASSPPYGSGNTIYF,TGTGCCAGCTCACCACCGTACGGATCTGGAAACACCATATATTTT
TRBJ1-2,few,TRBV6-1,NA,CASSEAPGERGIYGYTF,TGTGCCAGCAGTGAAGCCCCAGGGGAAAGGGGGATCTATGGCTACACCTTC
TRBJ1-6,many,TRBV20-1,NA,CSAGPDSLSVPLHF,TGCAGTGCTGGTCCGGACAGCCTCTCTGTCCCCCTCCACTTT
TRBJ2-1,few,TRBV7-9,TRBD2,CASSRIGTRNEQFF,TGTGCCAGCAGCAGAATCGGGACTAGAAATGAGCAGTTCTTC
TRBJ1-5,many,TRBV10-3,NA,CAISDQSGVQPQHF,TGTGCCATCAGTGATCAATCAGGGGTTCAGCCCCAGCATTTT
TRBJ1-5,few,TRBV20-1,NA,CSASTGGLRNQPQHF,TGCAGTGCTAGCACGGGTGGGTTGCGCAATCAGCCCCAGCATTTT
TRBJ2-2,few,TRBV28,NA,CASALGGPGELFF,TGTGCCAGCGCCCTAGGGGGACCCGGGGAGCTGTTTTTT
TRBJ2-3,NA,TRBV20-1,NA,CSVSGQQLTDTQYF,TGCAGTGTATCAGGGCAGCAGCTGACAGATACGCAGTATTTT
TRBJ2-5,NA,TRBV5-6,TRBD2,CASSPLAEPQETQYF,TGTGCCAGCAGCCCACTAGCGGAACCTCAAGAGACCCAGTACTTC
TRBJ2-1,NA,TRBV5-1,NA,CASSWGSAYNEQFF,TGCGCCAGCAGCTGGGGGTCAGCTTACAATGAGCAGTTCTTC
TRBJ1-4,NA,TRBV5-1,NA,CASSLGGGENEKLFF,TGCGCCAGCAGCTTGGGCGGGGGAGAAAATGAAAAACTGTTTTTT
TRBJ2-3,NA,TRBV4-3,TRBD2,CASSQDLGVAGSTDTQYF,TGCGCCAGCAGCCAAGATTTGGGGGTAGCGGGCAGCACAGATACGCAGTATTTT
TRBJ2-3,many,TRBV12-3/TRBV12-4,NA,CASSLRGGSDTQYF,TGTGCCAGCAGTTTAAGGGGCGGGTCAGATACGCAGTATTTT
TRBJ1-1,many,TRBV7-2,NA,CASSLGGWMGAFF,TGTGCCAGCAGCTTGGGGGGTTGGATGGGCGCTTTCTTT
TRBJ1-3,NA,TRBV25-1,TRBD1,CASSEYFPGGADTIYF,TGTGCCAGCAGTGAATATTTCCCAGGGGGCGCGGACACCATATATTTT
TRBJ2-7,few,TRBV28,NA,CASSYGAGREQYF,TGTGCCAGCAGTTACGGGGCCGGACGGGAGCAGTACTTC
TRBJ2-2,NA,TRBV20-1,TRBD1,CSARNPGQGDTGELFF,TGCAGTGCCAGAAACCCGGGACAGGGTGACACCGGGGAGCTGTTTTTT
TRBJ2-3,NA,TRBV5-1,NA,CASSLGIRSTDTQYF,TGCGCCAGCAGCTTGGGAATCCGCAGCACAGATACGCAGTATTTT
TRBJ2-1,few,TRBV28,NA,CASTGNNEQFF,TGTGCCAGCACGGGCAACAATGAGCAGTTCTTC
TRBJ1-1,few,TRBV20-1,NA,CSATVPTDTEAFF,TGCAGTGCTACCGTTCCAACAGACACTGAAGCTTTCTTT
TRBJ2-2,NA,TRBV4-2,NA,CASSQARGQNTGELFF,TGTGCCAGCAGCCAAGCCCGGGGACAGAACACCGGGGAGCTGTTTTTT
TRBJ2-1,NA,TRBV18,NA,CASSPPVGLWRDVYNEQFF,TGTGCCAGCTCACCACCTGTGGGGTTGTGGCGGGACGTATACAATGAGCAGTTCTTC
TRBJ1-2,few,TRBV5-5,NA,CASSWPQGGYTF,TGTGCCAGCAGCTGGCCCCAGGGTGGCTACACCTTC
TRBJ2-5,few,TRBV7-2,NA,CASSLAPGTFQETQYF,TGTGCCAGCAGCTTAGCACCCGGGACGTTCCAAGAGACCCAGTACTTC
TRBJ2-7,NA,TRBV2,NA,CASSEQGLGYEQYF,TGTGCCAGCAGTGAACAGGGGCTAGGATACGAGCAGTACTTC
TRBJ2-1,many,TRBV7-6,NA,CASSPPGRGEYNEQFF,TGTGCCAGCAGCCCCCCGGGCCGCGGGGAGTACAATGAGCAGTTCTTC
TRBJ2-1,NA,TRBV19,TRBD2,CASSIFVGGPNEQFF,TGTGCCAGTAGTATTTTCGTGGGAGGGCCAAATGAGCAGTTCTTC
TRBJ2-2,few,TRBV7-6,NA,CASSPRGPGSPGELFF,TGTGCCAGCAGCCCGCGCGGTCCAGGGAGCCCCGGGGAGCTGTTTTTT
TRBJ2-3,few,TRBV20-1,NA,CSARVVSTDTQYF,TGCAGTGCTAGAGTCGTGTCCACAGATACGCAGTATTTT
TRBJ1-1,NA,TRBV20-1,NA,CSAPPLPPTLREAFF,TGCAGTGCGCCCCCTCTCCCTCCAACGCTCCGTGAAGCTTTCTTT
TRBJ2-3,many,TRBV5-1,NA,CASSFASPGTDTQYF,TGCGCCAGCAGCTTTGCCTCGCCCGGGACAGATACGCAGTATTTT
TRBJ1-4,few,TRBV28,NA,CAILAPNEKLFF,TGTGCCATCCTAGCACCTAATGAAAAACTGTTTTTT
TRBJ2-2,NA,TRBV13,NA,CASSPRTITGELFF,TGTGCCAGCAGCCCCCGGACCATCACCGGGGAGCTGTTTTTT
TRBJ2-7,NA,TRBV7-8,NA,CASSLGLPLEDEQYF,TGTGCCAGCAGCCTCGGACTACCCCTTGAAGACGAGCAGTACTTC
TRBJ2-5,many,TRBV7-2,TRBD2,CASTSRTSRGTQYF,TGTGCCAGCACCTCCAGGACTAGCCGTGGGACCCAGTACTTC
TRBJ2-1,NA,TRBV5-1,NA,CASSSREGAPEQFF,TGCGCCAGCAGCTCCCGGGAAGGGGCGCCTGAGCAGTTCTTC
TRBJ1-6,few,TRBV20-1,NA,CSAPLEGRPDSPLHF,TGCAGTGCTCCCCTGGAGGGGAGGCCCGATTCACCCCTCCACTTT
TRBJ1-1,NA,TRBV6-2/TRBV6-3,NA,CASSYGRRAFF,TGTGCCAGCAGTTACGGACGTCGCGCTTTCTTT